The 20 T cell receptor beta chains reported below all come from one sample, sequenced in a study of T cell clonality in common variable immunodeficiency. The method was immunoSEQ multiplex PCR; TCRdb's version includes in-frame clones alone and lacks a portion of them. The record shows 40,000 to 65,000 clones for this sample, with no singletons present. The specimen sequenced was peripheral blood mononuclear cells. Source of these receptors: a person aged 18-70 years in good health.

Ten or more counts support this clone. The CDR3 is cut off 3 residues early in the read; its end comes from the germline J gene. The J gene is TRBJ2-1, the V gene TRBV7-2, with 8 bases matching TRBD1. The J segment lost 7 bases and the V segment lost 3 bases, leaving 2 bases of the junction unmatched. Germline assignment: CDR1 SGHTA and CDR2 FQGNSA. The CDR3 consists of 13 residues. CDR3 DNA, as far as it was read: TGTGCCAGCAGCTTGGACAGGGAGAATGAG. It encodes CASSLDRENE. The whole CDR3 region reads CASSLDRENEQFF.

This clone occurred many times. The read ends 3 residues early relative to the CDR3; the germline J gene fills the gap. The chain recombines TRBV19 with TRBJ2-3; 7 nucleotides line up with TRBD1. Trimming took 6 bases from V and 4 from J; bases not matched to a gene: 10. The CDR3 sequence is 15 residues long. Germline loops: CDR1 LNHDA, CDR2 SQIVND (reference sequence). CDR3 protein: CASRARGQRPDTQYF. The CDR3 bases that were read are TGTGCCAGTAGAGCCAGGGGACAGCGGCCAGATACG. Full variable domain (outside the CDR3, taken from reference TRBV19 and TRBJ2-3): DGGITQSPKYLFRKEGQNVTLSCEQNLNHDAMYWYRQDPGQGLRLIYYSQIVNDFQKGDIAEGYSVSREKKESFPLTVTSAQKNPTAFYLCASRARGQRPDTQYFGPGTRLTVL.

This clone was seen ten or more times. The CDR3 end is not reached by the read, which stops 3 residues before it; the germline J gene fills it in. The rearrangement joins TRBV18 to TRBJ1-6, with TRBD1 matching over 10 bases. The CDR3 consists of 16 residues. Germline V lookup: CDR1 KGHSH, CDR2 LQKENI. The V and J ends lost 3 bases and 9 bases, in that order; junction bases with no gene match: 8. CDR3 sequence reads: CASSPLTGGIGSPLHF. The CDR3 bases that were read are TGTGCCAGCTCACCGCTGACAGGGGGCATTGGTTCACCC.

This clone was counted at least ten times. With the read ending 3 residues before the CDR3 end, the germline J gene is used to fill in that end. The rearrangement links TRBV5-1 to TRBJ1-3; D is undetermined. Germline values: CDR1 SGHRS, CDR2 YFSETQ. This CDR3 has 14 residues. Trimming left V 7 bases short and J 0 bases short, with 11 bases between. The CDR3 region is CASSPGNSGNTIYF. CDR3 DNA, as far as it was read: TGCGCCAGCTCCCCAGGTAACTCTGGAAACACC.

This clone was detected ten times or more. The read ends 3 residues early relative to the CDR3; the germline J gene fills the gap. The chain combines TRBV7-8 with TRBJ1-2, with TRBD1 matching 8 bases. CDR3 length: 18 amino acids. The germline V gene has CDR1 SGHVS and CDR2 FQNEAQ. The sequenced CDR3 bases are TGTGCCAGCAGCGCAAGGGACAGGTCCTATGCCTGGGCTATCGGC. Its protein product is CASSARDRSYAWAIG. The entire CDR3 protein reads CASSARDRSYAWAIGYTF. Full variable domain (remainder filled in from reference TRBV7-8 and TRBJ1-2): GAGVSQSPRYKVAKRGQDVALRCDPISGHVSLFWYQQALGQGPEFLTYFQNEAQLDKSGLPSDRFFAERPEGSVSTLKIQRTQQEDSAVYLCASSARDRSYAWAIGYTFGSGTRLTVV.

There are many counts of this clone. The read is 3 residues too short to cover the CDR3 end, so that end is filled in from the germline J gene. The chain joins TRBV20-1 to TRBJ2-5, with 7 nucleotides matching TRBD1. The length of the CDR3 is 16 residues. With V trimmed by 5 bases and J by 4 bases, 16 bases remained unmatched. Germline loops: CDR1 DFQATT, CDR2 SNEGSKA (reference sequence). Partial CDR3 DNA: TGCAGTGCTGCCCCCTTTGACAGGGAATGGGGAGAGACC. Protein: CSAAPFDREWGET. In full, the CDR3 reads CSAAPFDREWGETQYF.

This clone was observed many times. The CDR3 end is not reached by the read, which stops 3 residues before it; the germline J gene fills it in. The chain is built from TRBV7-2 and TRBJ2-2; TRBD1 matches at 9 bases. Germline V gives CDR1 SGHTA, CDR2 FQGNSA. The V and J ends lost 0 bases and 8 bases, in that order; junction bases with no gene match: 4. The CDR3 has 15 amino acids. The covered CDR3 bases are TGTGCCAGCAGCTTAGCGGGGACAGGGAGGGGGGAG. Protein: CASSLAGTGRGE. Given in full, the CDR3 is CASSLAGTGRGELFF. The full variable domain, in which reference TRBV7-2 and TRBJ2-2 provide the parts outside the CDR3, is GAGVSQSPSNKVTEKGKDVELRCDPISGHTALYWYRQSLGQGLEFLIYFQGNSAPDKSGLPSDRFSAERTGGSVSTLTIQRTQQEDSAVYLCASSLAGTGRGELFFGEGSRLTVL.

This clone was counted at least ten times. The read terminates 3 residues ahead of where the CDR3 ends, so the germline J gene completes it. The chain carries TRBV9 and TRBJ2-7, with TRBD1 matching over 9 bases. CDR3 length equals 14 residues. CDR1 and CDR2 (germline): SGDLS, YYNGEE. The J segment lost 6 bases and the V segment lost 0 bases, leaving 4 bases of the junction unmatched. The CDR3 protein is CASSVATGGSEQYF. The sequenced part of the CDR3 DNA is TGTGCCAGCAGCGTAGCGACAGGGGGGAGCGAG.

Ten or more counts support this clone. From the germline J gene comes the end of the CDR3, since the read stops 3 residues before it. The chain is built from TRBV6-2 or TRBV6-3 and TRBJ2-7, with 9 bases fitting TRBD2. CDR3 length: 16 residues. Germline CDR1 MNHEY, CDR2 SVGEGT. The trim removed 5 bases at V and 4 bases at J, leaving 12 bases unmatched. The CDR3 sequence is CASSRLVGLADYEQYF. The covered CDR3 bases are TGTGCCAGCAGTCGGCTTGTGGGACTAGCAGATTACGAG.

Many counts were recorded for this clone. The read ends 3 residues before the CDR3 terminus; that terminus is restored from the germline J gene. This chain links TRBV19 with TRBJ2-7; D is perhaps TRBD1 (5 bases). Germline V gives CDR1 LNHDA, CDR2 SQIVND (reference sequence). There are 18 residues in the CDR3. Between the trimmed V and J ends, which lost 5 bases and 0 bases, there was a span of 23 bases. The part of the CDR3 DNA that was read is TGTGCCAGTAGTCTGACAGTCCCCAAAAGGACCAGCTCCTACGAG. This sequence encodes CASSLTVPKRTSSYE. The CDR3 in its entirety is CASSLTVPKRTSSYEQYF.

This clone was recorded many times. The read terminates 3 residues before the CDR3 end, so the remaining end is supplied by the germline J gene. The genes are TRBV6-2 or TRBV6-3 and TRBJ2-5; the match to TRBD1 covers 10 bases. Germline trimming cut 8 bases from V and 3 bases from J; bases unmatched to any gene: 12. CDR3 length equals 16 residues. Germline V CDR1 and CDR2: MNHEY, SVGEGT. CDR3 loop: CASSEPDRGRKETQYF. The sequenced part of the CDR3 DNA is TGTGCCAGCTCAGAACCCGACAGGGGGCGAAAAGAGACC.

This clone was recorded many times. The junction does not match germline at one end; this may be a read error. The DNA read from the CDR3 is TGTGTCAGCAGCTTAGGATCGACTACCTCCACAGATACG. This codes for CVSSLGSTTSTDT. The whole CDR3 sequence reads CVSSLGSTTSTDTQYF. This rearrangement joins TRBV7-8 to TRBJ2-3, with a weak D call TRBD2 (5 bases). The sequence runs out 3 residues before the end of the CDR3; the remainder is reconstructed from the germline J gene. The CDR3 consists of 16 residues. From germline, CDR1 is SGHVS and CDR2 FQNEAQ.

This clone was counted at least ten times. The read halts 3 residues ahead of the CDR3 end, with the missing end drawn from the germline J gene. This chain links TRBV4-2 with TRBJ2-2; 11 bases align to TRBD2. V lost 4 bases, J lost 2 bases, and 3 bases stayed unmatched. The germline gives CDR1 LGHNA, CDR2 YNFKEQ. The CDR3 runs to 16 residues. The sequenced CDR3 bases are TGTGCCAGCAGCCCGGGACTAGCGGCCAACACCGGGGAG. Amino acids: CASSPGLAANTGE. The whole CDR3 protein reads CASSPGLAANTGELFF.

This clone was recorded many times. The DNA ends 3 residues before the CDR3 does, and the rest of the CDR3 is filled in from the germline J gene. The rearrangement uses TRBV20-1 and TRBJ2-2; 13 positions match TRBD2. Germline V CDR1 and CDR2: DFQATT, SNEGSKA (reference sequence). The CDR3 contains 17 residues. After removal of 2 bases from V and 5 bases from J, the junction contained 8 bases not matched to a gene. Partial CDR3 DNA: TGCAGTGCTAGACACGGACTAGCGGGAGAGCGGACCGGGGAG. This codes for CSARHGLAGERTGE. In full, the CDR3 reads CSARHGLAGERTGELFF.

The sample holds many counts of this clone. The read comes to an end 3 residues before the CDR3 does, leaving the germline J gene to fill in the end. The chain is built from TRBV19 and TRBJ2-7; 10 nucleotides agree with TRBD2. Germline V CDR1 and CDR2: LNHDA, SQIVND (reference sequence). The CDR3 has 17 residues. With V trimmed by 1 base and J by 3 bases, 9 bases remained unmatched. This chain's CDR3 is CASSIVGQREGYYEQYF. CDR3 bases read: TGTGCCAGTAGTATAGTAGGGCAGCGGGAGGGATACTACGAG.

The table lists this clone with many counts. The read halts 3 residues ahead of the CDR3 end, with the missing end drawn from the germline J gene. The V call is TRBV20-1, the J call TRBJ2-2, with 7 bases aligning to TRBD2. The CDR3 length is 17 residues. Germline CDR1 is DFQATT and CDR2 is SNEGSKA (reference sequence). V was clipped by 0 bases and J by 6 bases; unmatched bases: 13. CDR3 DNA (partial): TGCAGTGCTAGAGATTTCCGGGGAGGGTCGCTAGCCGGGGAG. Translated, it gives CSARDFRGGSLAGE. The full-length CDR3 reads as CSARDFRGGSLAGELFF.

This clone has ten or more counts. The read is 3 residues too short to cover the CDR3 end, so that end is filled in from the germline J gene. The chain has TRBV5-1 and TRBJ1-2, with 9 bases lining up with TRBD1. Germline values: CDR1 SGHRS, CDR2 YFSETQ. V was pared by 0 bases and J by 6 bases, with 9 bases of the junction left unmatched. The CDR3 has 16 residues. The CDR3 protein is CASSLEAGQGRHGYTF. CDR3 DNA, as far as it was read: TGCGCCAGCAGCTTGGAGGCGGGACAGGGTAGGCATGGC.

This clone was found many times. The read ends 3 residues shy of where the CDR3 ends; the end is completed using the germline J gene. The V call is TRBV6-1, the J call TRBJ2-3; 7 nucleotides line up with TRBD2. The trim removed 1 base at V and 0 bases at J, leaving 1 base unmatched. CDR3 length equals 15 residues. In germline, CDR1 is MNHNS, CDR2 SASEGT. The CDR3 region is CASSEDGGSTDTQYF. CDR3 DNA (partial): TGTGCCAGCAGTGAAGACGGGGGGAGCACAGATACG.

This clone was found many times. The read comes to an end 3 residues before the CDR3 does, leaving the germline J gene to fill in the end. The chain uses TRBV29-1 and TRBJ1-1, with no clear D. This CDR3 spans 11 amino acids. Per germline, CDR1 SQVTM and CDR2 ANQGSEA. CDR3 DNA, as far as it was read: TGCAGCGTTGATGCAATCGGGGAA. This encodes CSVDAIGE. The whole CDR3 protein reads CSVDAIGEAFF. The variable domain in full, with the rest retrieved from reference TRBV29-1 and TRBJ1-1, is SAVISQKPSRDICQRGTSLTIQCQVDSQVTMMFWYRQQPGQSLTLIATANQGSEATYESGFVIDKFPISRPNLTFSTLTVSNMSPEDSSIYLCSVDAIGEAFFGQGTRLTVV.

This clone was recorded at least ten times. The read halts 3 residues ahead of the CDR3 end, with the missing end drawn from the germline J gene. V usage is TRBV7-8 and J usage is TRBJ2-1, with 8 nucleotides matching TRBD1. The CDR3 sequence is 14 residues long. Trimming cost V 5 bases and J 4 bases; bases outside gene matches: 4. CDR1 SGHVS and CDR2 FQNEAQ come from the germline V gene. CDR3 bases read: TGTGCCAGCAGCAGACAGGGGCCATACAATGAG. Its translation: CASSRQGPYNE. The whole CDR3 protein reads CASSRQGPYNEQFF.